The rows below give T cell receptor beta chains drawn from one sample of a study of long-term antiretroviral therapy in people with HIV. Method: immunoSEQ multiplex PCR; TCRdb's copy keeps in-frame clones and lacks some. The data show around 20,000 clones, 60% to 85% seen once. The specimen comprised unsorted PBMCs, sampled at the start of antiretroviral therapy, before treatment. The receptors derive from a man between 18 and 35 years old with HIV. Each CDR3 is given with its conserved first and last residue.

>TRBV25-1|TRBJ2-3
CASSERSGFSTDTQYF
>TRBV6-4|TRBJ2-1
CASSDGTNNEQFF
>TRBV6-5|TRBJ1-2
CASSYSGLNYGYTF
>TRBV19|TRBJ2-7
CASSIDGIEQYF
>TRBV6-6|TRBJ2-1
CASTRLAADNEQFF
>TRBV28|TRBJ1-5
CASSQGRKYNQPQHF
>TRBV29-1|TRBJ2-1
CSPELAGTTEQFF
>TRBV29-1|TRBJ2-1
CSVIGHPAASSYNEQFF
>TRBV7-6|TRBJ2-7
CASSLGEYEQYF
>TRBV30|TRBJ2-1
CAWSWSVRNEQFF
>TRBV4-3|TRBJ2-2
CASSQARSPTGELFF
>TRBV4-2|TRBJ1-2
CASSQTLDRSYGYTF
>TRBV6-1|TRBJ1-5
CASREQGASGQPQHF
>TRBV28|TRBJ1-5
CASGGKKNQPQHF
>TRBV11-2|TRBJ2-2
CASSKLTGNTGELFF
>TRBV7-2|TRBJ2-5
CASSLAGGGETQYF
>TRBV28|TRBJ1-2
CASRATALLYGYTF
>TRBV9|TRBJ1-6
CASSPPPGQGGGSPLHF
>TRBV11-2|TRBJ2-7
CASSSPRGINYEQYF
>TRBV29-1|TRBJ1-1
CSVTVNTEAFF
>TRBV5-1|TRBJ1-3
CASSQGGALPAGNTIYF
>TRBV19|TRBJ2-2
CASSIALNTGELFF
>TRBV7-9|TRBJ2-2
CAFPHLVGRNTGELFF
>TRBV29-1|TRBJ2-1
CSASRYSYNEQFF
>TRBV28|TRBJ2-1
CASSPLAGGAYNEQFF
>TRBV19|TRBJ2-2
CASSRGAAGGIPGELFF
>TRBV19|TRBJ1-5
CASTRGGYSNQPQHF
>TRBV7-3|TRBJ2-1
CASSSTSGRAGNEQFF
>TRBV2|TRBJ1-4
CASSALEKLFF
>TRBV6-6|TRBJ2-7
CASNPPGGVLNEQYF
>TRBV7-2|TRBJ2-3
CASSPGANTQYF
>TRBV4-3|TRBJ1-1
CASSQDAAGPEAFF
>TRBV30|TRBJ2-7
CAWSMGQGLYEQYF
>TRBV28|TRBJ2-2
CASNWVLSGELFF
>TRBV5-4|TRBJ2-4
CASSFGGQKNIQYF
>TRBV6-5|TRBJ1-1
CASSYSGQGSTEAFF
>TRBV4-3|TRBJ2-7
CASSQDRRTGTYEQYF
>TRBV27|TRBJ1-2
CASSLTPAGLYGYTF
>TRBV5-1|TRBJ2-7
CASSLGSPYEQYF
>TRBV27|TRBJ2-2
CASRLSGRAVRGELFF
>TRBV7-9|TRBJ2-5
CASSLGGGQYF
>TRBV20-1|TRBJ2-7
CSASQRYEQYF
>TRBV28|TRBJ1-1
CASTAAGRILNTEAFF
>TRBV20-1|TRBJ2-7
CSGVGKIGF
>TRBV7-2|TRBJ2-7
CASSLPSWGGSYEQYF
>TRBV29-1|TRBJ1-1
CSVGGTALNTEAFF
>TRBV28|TRBJ1-2
CASSLQQLGGYTF
>TRBV2|TRBJ1-2
CASSDSQGARYGYTF
>TRBV7-9|TRBJ2-1
CASTGTEVGNEQFF
>TRBV5-1|TRBJ1-4
CASSLGRATNEKLFF